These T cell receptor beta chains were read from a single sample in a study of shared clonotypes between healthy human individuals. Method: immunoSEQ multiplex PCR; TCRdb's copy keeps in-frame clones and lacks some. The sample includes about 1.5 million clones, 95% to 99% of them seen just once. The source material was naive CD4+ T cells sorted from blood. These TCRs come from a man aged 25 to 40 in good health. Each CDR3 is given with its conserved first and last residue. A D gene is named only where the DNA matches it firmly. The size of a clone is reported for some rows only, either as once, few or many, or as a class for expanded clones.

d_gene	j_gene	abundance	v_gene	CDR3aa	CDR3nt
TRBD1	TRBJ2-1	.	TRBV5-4	CASSGQGDKDEQFF	TGTGCCAGCTCGGGACAGGGCGATAAGGATGAGCAGTTCTTC
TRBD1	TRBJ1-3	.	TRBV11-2	CASSSTGQEIGNTIYF	TGTGCCAGCTCATCGACAGGGCAAGAGATTGGAAACACCATATATTTT
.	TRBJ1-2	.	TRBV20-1	CSASEPGGYTF	TGCAGTGCCTCCGAGCCGGGGGGCTACACCTTC
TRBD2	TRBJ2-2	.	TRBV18	CASSPRLASSTGELFF	TGTGCCAGCTCACCTCGACTAGCTAGTTCGACCGGGGAGCTGTTTTTT
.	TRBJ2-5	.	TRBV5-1	CASSLGSETQYF	TGCGCCAGCAGCTTGGGTAGCGAGACCCAGTACTTC
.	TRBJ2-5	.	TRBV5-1	CASSLAPGLEGETQYF	TGCGCCAGCAGCTTGGCTCCGGGCCTTGAGGGAGAGACCCAGTACTTC
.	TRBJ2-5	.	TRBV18	CASSPGGQETQYF	TGTGCCAGCTCACCAGGCGGACAAGAGACCCAGTACTTC
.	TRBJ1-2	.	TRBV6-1	CASSERQGRYGYTF	TGTGCCAGCAGTGAGAGGCAGGGGCGCTATGGCTACACCTTC
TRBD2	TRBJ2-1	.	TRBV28	CASSETSGRYNEQFF	TGTGCCAGCAGTGAGACTAGCGGGAGGTATAATGAGCAGTTCTTC
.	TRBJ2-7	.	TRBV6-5	CASSTRGAPGEQYF	TGTGCCAGCAGTACCCGGGGAGCGCCCGGCGAGCAGTACTTC
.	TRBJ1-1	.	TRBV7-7	CASSLEFNTEAFF	TGTGCTAGCAGCTTAGAGTTCAACACTGAAGCTTTCTTT
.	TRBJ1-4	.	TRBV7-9	CASSLGPTNEKLFF	TGTGCCAGCAGCTTGGGACCAACTAATGAAAAACTGTTTTTT
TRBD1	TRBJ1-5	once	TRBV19	CASRDRVGQPQHF	TGTGCCAGTAGGGACAGGGTGGGTCAGCCCCAGCATTTT
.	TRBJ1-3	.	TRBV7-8	CASSLERVSGNTIYF	TGTGCCAGCAGCTTAGAAAGGGTCTCTGGAAACACCATATATTTT
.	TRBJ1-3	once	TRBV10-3	CAISEARGAGNTIYF	TGTGCCATCAGTGAGGCTAGAGGGGCTGGGAACACCATATATTTT
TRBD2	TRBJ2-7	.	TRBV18	CASSQTSGLNEQYF	TGTGCCAGCTCACAGACTAGCGGGCTAAACGAGCAGTACTTC
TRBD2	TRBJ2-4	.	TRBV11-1	CASSLVGTSGIAKNIQYF	TGTGCCAGCAGCTTAGTTGGGACTAGCGGGATTGCCAAAAACATTCAGTACTTC
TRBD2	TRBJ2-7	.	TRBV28	CASSFSGRARSSYEQYF	TGTGCCAGCAGTTTTAGCGGGAGGGCCCGAAGCTCCTACGAGCAGTACTTC
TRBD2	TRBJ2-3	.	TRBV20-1	CSAGLVGTQYF	TGCAGTGCTGGACTAGTTGGCACGCAGTATTTT
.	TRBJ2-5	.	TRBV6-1	CASSMDGLLKTQYF	TGTGCCAGCAGTATGGACGGGCTCCTGAAGACCCAGTACTTC
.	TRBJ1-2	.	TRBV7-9	CASSPLSPLANYGYTF	TGTGCCAGCAGCCCTCTTTCCCCACTCGCCAACTATGGCTACACCTTC
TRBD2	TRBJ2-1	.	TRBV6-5	CASSTLAGRFNEQFF	TGTGCCAGCAGTACACTAGCGGGAAGATTCAATGAGCAGTTCTTC
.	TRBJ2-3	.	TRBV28	CASSSVRGSITDTQYF	TGTGCCAGCAGTTCCGTCCGAGGCAGTATCACAGATACGCAGTATTTT
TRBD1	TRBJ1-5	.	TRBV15	CATSRETGTGVFAQPQHF	TGTGCCACCAGCAGAGAAACCGGGACAGGGGTCTTCGCTCAGCCCCAGCATTTT
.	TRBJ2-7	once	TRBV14	CASSPGGGLVEQYF	TGTGCCAGCAGCCCCGGAGGGGGGTTGGTCGAGCAGTACTTC
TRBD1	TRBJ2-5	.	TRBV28	CASSYPGQEKETQYF	TGTGCCAGCAGTTATCCGGGACAGGAGAAAGAGACCCAGTACTTC
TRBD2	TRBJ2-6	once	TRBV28	CASSLVTGGRSGANVLTF	TGTGCCAGCAGTTTAGTAACGGGAGGGAGATCTGGGGCCAACGTCCTGACTTTC
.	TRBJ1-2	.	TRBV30	CAWNRRGYGYTF	TGTGCCTGGAACCGGCGTGGCTATGGCTACACCTTC
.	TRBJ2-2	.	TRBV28	CASNVGTRAGELFF	TGTGCCAGCAATGTGGGGACGAGGGCCGGGGAGCTGTTTTTT
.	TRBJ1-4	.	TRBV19	CASSMMDISEKLFF	TGTGCCAGTAGTATGATGGACATCAGTGAAAAACTGTTTTTT
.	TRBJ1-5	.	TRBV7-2	CASSLAQAGQPQHF	TGTGCCAGCAGCTTAGCGCAAGCCGGTCAGCCCCAGCATTTT
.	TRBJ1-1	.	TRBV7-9	CASSFSSIGAFF	TGTGCCAGCAGCTTCTCTTCTATTGGAGCTTTCTTT
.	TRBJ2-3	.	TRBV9	CASSGFRADTQYF	TGTGCCAGCAGCGGCTTTAGGGCAGATACGCAGTATTTT